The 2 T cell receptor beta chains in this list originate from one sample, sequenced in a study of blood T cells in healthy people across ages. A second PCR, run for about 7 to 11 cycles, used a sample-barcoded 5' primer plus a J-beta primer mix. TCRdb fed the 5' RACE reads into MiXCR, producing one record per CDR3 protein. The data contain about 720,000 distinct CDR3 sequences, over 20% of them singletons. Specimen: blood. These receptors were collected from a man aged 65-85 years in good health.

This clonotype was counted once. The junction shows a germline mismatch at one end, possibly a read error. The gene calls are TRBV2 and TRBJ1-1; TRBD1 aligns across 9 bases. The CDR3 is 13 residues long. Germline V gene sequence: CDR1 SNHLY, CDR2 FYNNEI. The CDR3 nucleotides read TGTGCCAGCTCGTGGGGGAGGGACAGGGAAGCCTTCTTT. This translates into CASSWGRDREAFF.

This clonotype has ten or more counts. The CDR3 protein is CSASERYGYTF. In nucleotides, the CDR3 is TGCAGTGCTAGCGAGAGATATGGCTACACCTTC. The genes are TRBV20-1 and TRBJ1-2; D is uncertain. The CDR3 spans 11 residues. The V end was cut by 3 bases, the J end by 5 bases, with 7 bases between. CDR1 and CDR2 (germline): DFQATT, SNEGSKA (reference sequence).